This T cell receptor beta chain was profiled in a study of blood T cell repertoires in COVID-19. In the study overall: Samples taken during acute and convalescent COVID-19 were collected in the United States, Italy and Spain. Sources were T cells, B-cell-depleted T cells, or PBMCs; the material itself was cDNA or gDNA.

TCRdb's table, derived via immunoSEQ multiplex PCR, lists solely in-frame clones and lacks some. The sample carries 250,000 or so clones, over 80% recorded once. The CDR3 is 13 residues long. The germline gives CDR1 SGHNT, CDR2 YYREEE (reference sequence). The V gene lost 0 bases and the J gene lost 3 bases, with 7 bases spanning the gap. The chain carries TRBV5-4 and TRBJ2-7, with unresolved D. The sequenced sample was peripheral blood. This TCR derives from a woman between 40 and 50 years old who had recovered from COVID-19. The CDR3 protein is CASSLGTYYEQYF. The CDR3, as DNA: TGTGCCAGCAGCTTGGGAACCTACTACGAGCAGTACTTC.